These 30 T cell receptor beta chains were sequenced from one sample in a study of post-analysis software for immune sequencing data. Prepared libraries of TCR beta cDNA carried unique molecular identifiers. MiXCR was run by TCRdb on the PCR reads, yielding one entry per CDR3 protein. The table includes approximately 150,000 distinct CDR3 sequences, 30% detected once. What these receptors recognize is not known. Overall study findings and caveats: Included in a set of about five TRBV segments more frequent in patients than controls were TRBV5-6, TRBV5-1 and TRBV20-1.

The specimen was blood. The receptors here all came from a girl aged 10 to 17 with multiple sclerosis.

The rearrangement links TRBV4-2 to TRBJ2-5; TRBD2 agrees at 9 bases. The DNA end is more similar to TRBJ2-7, so the J call may be wrong. Per the germline V gene, CDR1 is LGHNA and CDR2 is YNFKEQ. CDR3 length: 16 residues. CDR3 coding DNA: TGTGCCAGCAGCCAAGGTCCGGCGGGAGGGCCCCCCGAGCAGTACTTC. Translated: CASSQGPAGGPPEQYF.

The chain carries TRBV9 and TRBJ2-2; TRBD2 might be the D (5 bases). This CDR3 is built from 15 residues. The germline V and J ends were trimmed by 0 bases and 0 bases, with 6 bases remaining between them. Germline loops: CDR1 SGDLS, CDR2 YYNGEE. The CDR3 here is CASSVAAANTGELFF. CDR3 coding DNA: TGTGCCAGCAGCGTAGCAGCGGCGAACACCGGGGAGCTGTTTTTT. The full variable domain, rest sourced from reference TRBV9 and TRBJ2-2, is DSGVTQTPKHLITATGQRVTLRCSPRSGDLSVYWYQQSLDQGLQFLIQYYNGEERAKGNILERFSAQQFPDLHSELNLSSLELGDSALYFCASSVAAANTGELFFGEGSRLTVL.

There are a few counts of this clonotype. The V gene is TRBV2, the J gene TRBJ2-1; 7 bases match TRBD2. V dropped 6 bases and J dropped 8; count of bases not matched to a gene: 10. This CDR3 is built from 14 residues. Germline CDR1 is SNHLY and CDR2 is FYNNEI. CDR3 sequence reads: CASRVGEGGYEQFF. CDR3 in DNA: TGTGCCAGCAGGGTAGGGGAGGGTGGGTATGAGCAGTTCTTC.

Concerning this clonotype: A junction boundary mismatches the germline segment, possibly from a read error. The chain combines TRBV20-1 with TRBJ2-4; D ambiguous. Germline V gene data show CDR1 as DFQATT and CDR2 as SNEGSKA (reference sequence). The CDR3 spans 15 residues. As DNA, the CDR3 is TGCAGTGCTCGAGAGGAGTCTGTAGGCAAAAACATTCAGTACTTC. Protein: CSAREESVGKNIQYF.

The V and J genes are TRBV2 and TRBJ2-1; 7 positions match TRBD1. The CDR3 spans 14 residues. Germline V gene data show CDR1 as SNHLY and CDR2 as FYNNEI. The V segment lost 7 bases and the J segment 6 bases; nucleotides outside the gene matches: 9. The DNA of the CDR3 is TGTGCCAGCAAACCGGGACAGAAATTCAATGAGCAGTTCTTC. The encoded protein is CASKPGQKFNEQFF.

This clonotype was observed many times. The chain recombines TRBV6-2 or TRBV6-3 with TRBJ1-5, with D perhaps TRBD1 (6 bases). CDR3 length: 18 amino acids. Deletions cut 0 bases from V and 0 bases from J, with 15 bases between. Germline values: CDR1 MNHEY, CDR2 SVGEGT. In DNA form, the CDR3 reads TGTGCCAGCAGTTACTCGAAGGACAGATATTATAGCAATCAGCCCCAGCATTTT. Translation: CASSYSKDRYYSNQPQHF.

This chain links TRBV7-9 with TRBJ2-3; TRBD1 is a possible D gene (6 bases). This CDR3 contains 16 residues. The germline CDR1 and CDR2 sequences are SEHNR and FQNEAQ (reference sequence). The germline V and J ends were trimmed by 4 bases and 0 bases, with 14 bases remaining between them. As DNA, the CDR3 is TGTGCCAGCAGCTCCCTCATTGGGGGCAGCACAGATACGCAGTATTTT. It codes for CASSSLIGGSTDTQYF.

The CDR3 DNA follows: TGTGCCAGCAGTTGGCAGGCTACCTACGAGCAGTACTTC. Its protein is CASSWQATYEQYF. The rearrangement links TRBV12-3 or TRBV12-4 to TRBJ2-7; D is undetermined. V lost 4 bases to trimming and J lost 2 bases, with 9 bases between them. This CDR3 region has 13 residues.

For this clonotype: This could be a read error, since a much larger clone is one nucleotide away. The chain links TRBV6-6 to TRBJ2-5; perhaps TRBD2 as D (7 bases). The germline V gene encodes CDR1 MNHNY and CDR2 SVGAGI (reference sequence). The length of the CDR3 is 14 residues. The V and J ends lost 6 bases and 7 bases respectively, with 18 bases between them. Written as DNA, the CDR3 is TGTGCCAGCAGGAAAGGGGGGGGATGGGGGACCCAGTACTTC. Amino acids: CASRKGGGWGTQYF.

This rearrangement joins TRBV24-1 to TRBJ2-6; tentatively, D is TRBD1 (6 bases). The CDR3 sequence is 16 residues long. V was shortened by 2 bases and J by 0 bases, with 7 bases between the two germline ends. The germline gives CDR1 KGHDR, CDR2 SFDVKD. The DNA for the CDR3 is TGTGCCACCAGTGATTACAGGGCCTCTGGGGCCAACGTCCTGACTTTC. Amino acid sequence: CATSDYRASGANVLTF.

This clonotype was counted a few times. With a much larger clone just one base away, this may be a read error. The gene calls are TRBV6-6 and TRBJ2-4, with D possibly matching TRBD2 (6 bases). The tail of the sequence fits TRBJ2-7 better, so the J call may be wrong. In germline, CDR1 is MNHNY, CDR2 SVGAGI (reference sequence). The CDR3 runs to 13 residues. Written as DNA, the CDR3 is TGTGCCAGCAGGTACGGGAGCTCCTACGAGCAGTACTTC. Protein product: CASRYGSSYEQYF.

This clonotype came up many times. This chain joins TRBV11-2 and TRBJ2-5, with TRBD1 matching 8 bases. V was clipped by 2 bases and J by 5 bases; unmatched bases: 7. The CDR3 spans 15 residues. Germline CDR1 and CDR2: SGHAT and FQNNGV. The chain's CDR3 is CASSLTGTGAETQYF. The CDR3 DNA follows: TGTGCCAGCAGCTTAACCGGGACAGGAGCCGAGACCCAGTACTTC. The variable domain in full, with the rest retrieved from reference TRBV11-2 and TRBJ2-5, is EAGVAQSPRYKIIEKRQSVAFWCNPISGHATLYWYQQILGQGPKLLIQFQNNGVVDDSQLPKDRFSAERLKGVDSTLKIQPAKLEDSAVYLCASSLTGTGAETQYFGPGTRLLVL.

This clonotype was seen once. The chain carries TRBV18 and TRBJ1-2; D not resolved. CDR1 and CDR2 (germline): KGHSH, LQKENI. The CDR3 sequence is 14 residues long. The germline V and J ends were trimmed by 0 bases and 3 bases, with 8 bases remaining between them. Here the CDR3 DNA reads TGTGCCAGCTCACCACCGAGTCGAGACTATGGCTACACCTTC. As protein: CASSPPSRDYGYTF.

J is TRBJ1-2 and V is TRBV11-2, with D maybe TRBD1 (6 bases). CDR1 is SGHAT, CDR2 FQNNGV, per germline. The CDR3 runs 14 residues. V dropped 3 bases and J dropped 4 bases, with 12 bases sitting between them. CDR3 sequence (DNA): TGTGCCAGCAGCTTGGGCGGACAGCCCTATGGCTACACCTTC. Translation: CASSLGGQPYGYTF.

Ten or more counts support this clonotype. CDR3 DNA: TGTGCCAGCAGCTTGGTCGGGAACTCAGATACGCAGTATTTT. This gives the protein CASSLVGNSDTQYF. V and J are TRBV5-6 and TRBJ2-3; perhaps TRBD2 as D (5 bases). The CDR3 covers 14 residues. The V gene lost 0 bases and the J gene lost 4 bases, with 9 bases spanning the gap. Germline V gives CDR1 SGHDT, CDR2 YYEEEE.

The chain carries TRBV6-2 or TRBV6-3 and TRBJ2-1; 7 bases match TRBD2. The CDR3 spans 18 residues. V trimming: 3 bases; J trimming: 10 bases; junction bases outside the gene matches: 21. Germline lookup yields CDR1 MNHEY and CDR2 SVGEGT. The CDR3 nucleotides are TGTGCCAGCAGTTATCTTCTAGCGGCAGCGCGGAGATCCTACGAGCAGTTCTTC. Residues: CASSYLLAAARRSYEQFF.

In its sample, this clonotype was seen once. A much more abundant neighbour one base away suggests this may be a read error. This chain joins TRBV5-1 and TRBJ2-3; D call uncertain. The CDR3 sequence is 14 residues long. The V and J ends lost 3 bases and 0 bases respectively, with 8 bases between them. Looked up from germline, CDR1 is SGHRS and CDR2 is YFSETQ. Here the CDR3 reads CASSWGDSTDTQYF. CDR3 in DNA: TGCGCCAGCAGCTGGGGTGACAGCACAGATACGCAGTATTTT.

Of note for this clonotype: A clone one base away is much larger, so this may be a read error. The chain recombines TRBV4-1 with TRBJ1-2, with 7 bases lining up with TRBD1. The CDR3 totals 15 residues. V lost 1 base and J lost 3; bases outside the gene matches: 5. CDR1 is MGHRA, CDR2 YSYEKL, per germline. CDR3 coding DNA: TGCGCCAGCAGCCAAGGGGGGACAGTTTACTATGGCTACACCTTC. This codes for CASSQGGTVYYGYTF.

CDR3: CSARDQLGEKRDQPQHF. The CDR3 region has the DNA TGCAGTGCTAGAGACCAACTAGGGGAAAAACGGGATCAGCCCCAGCATTTT. The J gene is TRBJ1-5, the V gene TRBV20-1; D is possibly TRBD1 (5 bases). CDR1 is DFQATT, CDR2 SNEGSKA, per germline (reference sequence). The CDR3 sequence is 17 residues long. Trimming took off 0 bases at V and 5 bases at J, with 20 bases between the two ends.

The table lists this clonotype with many counts. The chain employs TRBV11-2 and TRBJ2-5; 9 positions match TRBD2. In germline, CDR1 is SGHAT, CDR2 FQNNGV. CDR3 size: 15 residues. Trimming at V came to 0 bases and at J to 5 bases, leaving 4 bases not matched to a gene. The CDR3 spells CASSLEAGGLETQYF. As DNA, the CDR3 is TGTGCCAGCAGCTTAGAAGCGGGAGGACTGGAGACCCAGTACTTC.

This clonotype came up many times. This sequence joins TRBV7-2 and TRBJ1-5, with no clear D. The CDR3 has 13 residues. Germline assignment: CDR1 SGHTA and CDR2 FQGNSA. V lost 5 bases, J lost 6 bases, and 11 bases lay in between. This CDR3 is CASSQVIGQPQHF. The CDR3 coding sequence is TGTGCCAGCAGCCAAGTCATCGGTCAGCCCCAGCATTTT.

The CDR3 DNA reads TGTGCCAGCAGTTTGGGACATTCCCTCCACTTT. Protein sequence: CASSLGHSLHF. The genes are TRBV12-3 or TRBV12-4 and TRBJ1-6; D is perhaps TRBD1 (6 bases). V was shortened by 3 bases and J by 14 bases, with 8 bases between the two germline ends. The CDR3 loop spans 11 amino acids.

The chain links TRBV11-2 to TRBJ1-1, with TRBD1 matching over 10 bases. The length of the CDR3 is 24 residues. The trim removed 1 base at V and 1 base at J, leaving 27 bases unmatched. Germline V gene data show CDR1 as SGHAT and CDR2 as FQNNGV. The CDR3 bases are TGTGCCAGCAGCTTAGGTTACAGAAATCCTCCGGGACAGGGGATGGATTTTTCGAACACTGAAGCTTTCTTT. Translating gives CASSLGYRNPPGQGMDFSNTEAFF.

This clonotype has a count of ten or more. V and J are TRBV25-1 and TRBJ2-4; a weak D match, TRBD1 (5 bases). With 6 bases removed from V and 7 bases from J, the gap between germline ends came to 10 bases. CDR3 length: 12 residues. CDR1 and CDR2 from the germline V gene are MGHDK and SYGVNS. CDR3 in DNA: TGTGCCAGCAGCCCCCCAGGGAACATTCAGTACTTC. Amino acid sequence: CASSPPGNIQYF.

The table lists this clonotype with many counts. The chain links TRBV6-4 to TRBJ2-3; D is possibly TRBD1 or TRBD2 (5 bases each). CDR3 length: 15 amino acids. Germline CDR1 reads MRHNA; CDR2 reads SNTAGT. V dropped 6 bases and J dropped 4 bases, with 17 bases sitting between them. In DNA, the CDR3 is TGTGCCAGCAGCTCCCAGTACGGGACGTCAGATACGCAGTATTTT. Its protein is CASSSQYGTSDTQYF.

The rearrangement uses TRBV27 and TRBJ1-4; 9 positions agree with TRBD1. V was clipped by 5 bases and J by 14 bases; unmatched bases: 12. The CDR3 runs to 14 residues. Germline loops: CDR1 MNHEY, CDR2 SMNVEV (reference sequence). In nucleotides, the CDR3 is TGTGCCAGCAGTACCCCGGGACAGGGCCCTGGTCTGTTTTTT. Translation: CASSTPGQGPGLFF.

The J gene is TRBJ2-3, the V gene TRBV7-2; 9 bases line up with TRBD2. V lost 3 bases to trimming and J lost 3 bases; unmatched junction nucleotides: 4. Germline V CDR1 and CDR2: SGHTA, FQGNSA. This CDR3 spans 15 amino acids. The CDR3 DNA reads as TGTGCCAGCAGCTTGAGCGGGGGGAAAACAGATACGCAGTATTTT. It encodes CASSLSGGKTDTQYF.

To note about this clonotype: This may arise from a read error, as a much more abundant clone is one base away. This sequence joins TRBV29-1 and TRBJ1-2; tentatively, D is TRBD1 (5 bases). This CDR3 spans 13 amino acids. Germline V gene lookup returns CDR1 SQVTM and CDR2 ANQGSEA. V was trimmed by 7 bases and J by 8 bases, leaving 20 bases between them. The DNA of the CDR3 is TGCAGCGCCCGTACCGGGACGGGTGACGGCTACACCTTC. Amino acids: CSARTGTGDGYTF. Full variable domain (outside the CDR3, taken from reference TRBV29-1 and TRBJ1-2): SAVISQKPSRDICQRGTSLTIQCQVDSQVTMMFWYRQQPGQSLTLIATANQGSEATYESGFVIDKFPISRPNLTFSTLTVSNMSPEDSSIYLCSARTGTGDGYTFGSGTRLTVV.

This clonotype was picked up a small number of times. The DNA of the CDR3 is TGTGCCAGCAGTTTAACCGGGACTATACCAGATACGCAGTATTTT. This encodes CASSLTGTIPDTQYF. This chain connects TRBV12-3 or TRBV12-4 to TRBJ2-3; 7 bases are a match to TRBD2. CDR3 length: 15 amino acids. J was trimmed by 4 bases and V by 2 bases; bases with no gene match: 6.

There are a few counts of this clonotype. J is TRBJ2-7 and V is TRBV19, with D unresolved. This CDR3 comprises 13 residues. The ends were cut back, 6 bases at V and 2 bases at J, with 11 bases in the middle. Germline CDR1 and CDR2: LNHDA and SQIVND (reference sequence). Here the CDR3 reads CASRNGAAYEQYF. The CDR3 DNA reads TGTGCCAGTAGGAACGGAGCAGCCTACGAGCAGTACTTC. The full variable domain, with the rest looked up from reference TRBV19 and TRBJ2-7, is DGGITQSPKYLFRKEGQNVTLSCEQNLNHDAMYWYRQDPGQGLRLIYYSQIVNDFQKGDIAEGYSVSREKKESFPLTVTSAQKNPTAFYLCASRNGAAYEQYFGPGTRLTVT.